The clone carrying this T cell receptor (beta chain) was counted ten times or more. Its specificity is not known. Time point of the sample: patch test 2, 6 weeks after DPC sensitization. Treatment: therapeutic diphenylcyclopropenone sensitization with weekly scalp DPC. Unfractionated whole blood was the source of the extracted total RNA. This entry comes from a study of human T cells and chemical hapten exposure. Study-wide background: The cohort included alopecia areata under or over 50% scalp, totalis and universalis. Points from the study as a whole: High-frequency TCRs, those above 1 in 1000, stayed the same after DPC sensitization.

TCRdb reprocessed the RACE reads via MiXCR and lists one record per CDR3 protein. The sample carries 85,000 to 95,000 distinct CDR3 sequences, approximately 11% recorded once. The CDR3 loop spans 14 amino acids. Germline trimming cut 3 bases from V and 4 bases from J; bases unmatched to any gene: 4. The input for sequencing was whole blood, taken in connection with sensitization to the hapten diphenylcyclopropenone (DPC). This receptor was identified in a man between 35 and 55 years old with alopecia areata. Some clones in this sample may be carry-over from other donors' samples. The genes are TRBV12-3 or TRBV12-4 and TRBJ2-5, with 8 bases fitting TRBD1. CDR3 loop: CASSFLDRVETQYF. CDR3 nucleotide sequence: TGTGCCAGCAGTTTTTTGGACAGGGTAGAGACCCAGTACTTC.